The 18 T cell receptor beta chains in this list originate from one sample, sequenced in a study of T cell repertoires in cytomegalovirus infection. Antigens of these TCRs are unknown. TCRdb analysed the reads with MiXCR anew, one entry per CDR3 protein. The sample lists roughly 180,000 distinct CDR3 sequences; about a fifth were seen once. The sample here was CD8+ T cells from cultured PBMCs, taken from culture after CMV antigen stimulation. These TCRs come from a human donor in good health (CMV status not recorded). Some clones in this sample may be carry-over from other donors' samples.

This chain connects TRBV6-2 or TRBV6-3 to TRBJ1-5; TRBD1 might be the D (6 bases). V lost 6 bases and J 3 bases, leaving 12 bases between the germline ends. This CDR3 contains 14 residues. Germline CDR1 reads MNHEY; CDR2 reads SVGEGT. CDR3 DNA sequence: TGTGCCAGCAGCCCCTACAGGGTCAATCAGCCCCAGCATTTT. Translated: CASSPYRVNQPQHF.

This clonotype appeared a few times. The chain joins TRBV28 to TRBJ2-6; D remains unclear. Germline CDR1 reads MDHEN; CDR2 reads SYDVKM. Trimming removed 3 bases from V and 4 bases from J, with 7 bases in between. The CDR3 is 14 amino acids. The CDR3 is CASSFQDGANVLTF. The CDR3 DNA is TGTGCCAGCAGTTTCCAGGACGGGGCCAACGTCCTGACTTTC.

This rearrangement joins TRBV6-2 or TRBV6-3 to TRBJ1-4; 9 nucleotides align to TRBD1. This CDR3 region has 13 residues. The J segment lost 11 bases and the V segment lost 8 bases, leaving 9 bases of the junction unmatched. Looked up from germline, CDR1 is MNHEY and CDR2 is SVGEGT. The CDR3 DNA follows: TGTGCCAGCGAAACTTTCGACAGGGGGAAACTGTTTTTT. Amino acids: CASETFDRGKLFF.

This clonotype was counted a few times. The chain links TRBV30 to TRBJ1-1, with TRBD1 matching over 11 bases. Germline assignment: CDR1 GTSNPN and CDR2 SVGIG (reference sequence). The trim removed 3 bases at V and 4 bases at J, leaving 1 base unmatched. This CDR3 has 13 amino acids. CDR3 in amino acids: CAWRGTGGTEAFF. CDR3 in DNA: TGTGCCTGGAGAGGGACAGGGGGCACTGAAGCTTTCTTT. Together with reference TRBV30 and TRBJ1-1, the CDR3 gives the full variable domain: SQTIHQWPATLVQPVGSPLSLECTVEGTSNPNLYWYRQAAGRGLQLLFYSVGIGQISSEVPQNLSASRPQDRQFILSSKKLLLSDSGFYLCAWRGTGGTEAFFGQGTRLTVV.

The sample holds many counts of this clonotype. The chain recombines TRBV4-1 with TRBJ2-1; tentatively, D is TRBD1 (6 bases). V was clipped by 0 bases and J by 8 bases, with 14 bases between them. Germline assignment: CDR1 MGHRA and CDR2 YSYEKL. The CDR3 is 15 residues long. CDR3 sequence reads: CASSQERTDNHEQFF. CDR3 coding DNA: TGCGCCAGCAGCCAAGAGAGGACAGACAACCATGAGCAGTTCTTC.

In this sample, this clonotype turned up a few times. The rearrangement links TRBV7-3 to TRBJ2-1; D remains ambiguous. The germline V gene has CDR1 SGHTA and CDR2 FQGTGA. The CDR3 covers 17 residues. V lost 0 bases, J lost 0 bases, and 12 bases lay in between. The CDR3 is CASSLTVQSSSYNEQFF. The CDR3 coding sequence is TGTGCCAGCAGCTTAACAGTACAGAGCAGCTCCTACAATGAGCAGTTCTTC.

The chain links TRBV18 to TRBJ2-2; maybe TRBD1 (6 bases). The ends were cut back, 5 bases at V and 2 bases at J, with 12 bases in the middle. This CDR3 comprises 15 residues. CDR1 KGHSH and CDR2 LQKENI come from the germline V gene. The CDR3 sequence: CASSVRRGNTGELFF. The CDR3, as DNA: TGTGCCAGCTCAGTACGCAGGGGAAACACCGGGGAGCTGTTTTTT.

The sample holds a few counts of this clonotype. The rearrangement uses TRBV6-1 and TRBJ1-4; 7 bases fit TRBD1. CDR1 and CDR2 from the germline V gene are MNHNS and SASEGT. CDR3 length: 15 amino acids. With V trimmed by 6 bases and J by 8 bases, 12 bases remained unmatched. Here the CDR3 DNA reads TGTGCCAGCAGATCACCGCAGGGGGGTGAAGAAAAACTGTTTTTT. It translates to CASRSPQGGEEKLFF.

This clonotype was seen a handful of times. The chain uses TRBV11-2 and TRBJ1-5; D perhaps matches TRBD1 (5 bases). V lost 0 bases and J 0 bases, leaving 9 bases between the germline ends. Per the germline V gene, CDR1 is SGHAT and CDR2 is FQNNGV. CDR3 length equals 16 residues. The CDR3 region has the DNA TGTGCCAGCAGCTTAGAAGGGGTTTATAGCAATCAGCCCCAGCATTTT. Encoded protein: CASSLEGVYSNQPQHF.

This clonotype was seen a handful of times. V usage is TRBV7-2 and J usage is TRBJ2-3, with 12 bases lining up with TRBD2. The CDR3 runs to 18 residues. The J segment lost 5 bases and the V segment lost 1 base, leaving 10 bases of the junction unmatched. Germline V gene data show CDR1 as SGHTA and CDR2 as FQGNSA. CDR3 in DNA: TGTGCCAGCAGCTTAGAGGCGCCTAGCGGGGGGGCAGAAGATACGCAGTATTTT. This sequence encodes CASSLEAPSGGAEDTQYF.

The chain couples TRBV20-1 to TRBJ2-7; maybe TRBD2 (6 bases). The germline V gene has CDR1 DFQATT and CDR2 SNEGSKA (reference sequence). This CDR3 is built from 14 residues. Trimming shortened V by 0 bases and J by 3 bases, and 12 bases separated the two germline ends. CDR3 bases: TGCAGTGCTAGAGATCGGGGCGGGAACTACGAGCAGTACTTC. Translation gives CSARDRGGNYEQYF.

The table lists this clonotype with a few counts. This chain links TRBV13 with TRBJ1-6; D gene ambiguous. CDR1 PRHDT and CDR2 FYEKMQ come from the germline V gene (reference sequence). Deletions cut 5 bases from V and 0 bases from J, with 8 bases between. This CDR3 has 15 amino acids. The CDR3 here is CASSRESSYNSPLHF. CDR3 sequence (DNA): TGTGCCAGCAGCCGGGAGAGCTCCTATAATTCACCCCTCCACTTT.

The CDR3 region is CASSPLSQGGEAGYTF. CDR3 bases: TGTGCCAGCAGCCCCCTTAGCCAGGGTGGGGAGGCTGGCTACACCTTC. The chain carries TRBV7-9 and TRBJ1-2; D might be TRBD1 (5 bases). This CDR3 contains 16 residues. The germline CDR1 and CDR2 sequences are SEHNR and FQNEAQ (reference sequence). V was clipped by 5 bases and J by 7 bases, with 23 bases between them.

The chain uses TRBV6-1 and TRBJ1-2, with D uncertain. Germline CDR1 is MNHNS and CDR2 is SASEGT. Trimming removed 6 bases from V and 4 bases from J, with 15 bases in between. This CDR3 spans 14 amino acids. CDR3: CASRGSGAIYGYTF. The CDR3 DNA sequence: TGTGCCAGCAGGGGTTCAGGAGCCATCTATGGCTACACCTTC.

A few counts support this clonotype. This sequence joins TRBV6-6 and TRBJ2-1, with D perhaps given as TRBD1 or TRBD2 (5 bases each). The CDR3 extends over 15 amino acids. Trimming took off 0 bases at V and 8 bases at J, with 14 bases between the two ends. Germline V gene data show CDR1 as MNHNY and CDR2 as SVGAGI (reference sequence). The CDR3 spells CASSYSNGADDEQFF. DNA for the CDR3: TGTGCCAGCAGTTACTCGAACGGGGCCGACGATGAGCAGTTCTTC.

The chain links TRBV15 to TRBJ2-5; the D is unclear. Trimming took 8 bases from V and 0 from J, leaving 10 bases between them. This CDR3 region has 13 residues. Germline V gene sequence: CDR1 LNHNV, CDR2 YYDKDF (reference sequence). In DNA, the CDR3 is TGTGCCACCCACGACCGAAACCAAGAGACCCAGTACTTC. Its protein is CATHDRNQETQYF.

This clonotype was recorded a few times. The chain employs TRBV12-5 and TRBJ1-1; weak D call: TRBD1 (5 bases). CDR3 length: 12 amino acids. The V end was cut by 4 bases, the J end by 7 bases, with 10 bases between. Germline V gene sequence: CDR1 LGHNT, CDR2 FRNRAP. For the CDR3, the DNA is TGTGCTAGTGGTTACCCCGGGGGTGAAGCTTTCTTT. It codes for CASGYPGGEAFF.

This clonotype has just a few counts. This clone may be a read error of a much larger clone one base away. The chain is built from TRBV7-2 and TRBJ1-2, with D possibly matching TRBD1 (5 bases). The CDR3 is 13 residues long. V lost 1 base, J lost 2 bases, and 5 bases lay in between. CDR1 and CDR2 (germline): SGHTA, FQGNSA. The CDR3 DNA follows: TGTGCCAGCAGCTTAGGGACAAACTATGGCTACACCTTC. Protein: CASSLGTNYGYTF.